This T cell receptor beta chain was documented in a study of PD-1 blockade in classical Hodgkin lymphoma. Only in-frame clones appear in the TCRdb table, and some are missing; sequencing was by immunoSEQ multiplex PCR. The sample lists some 43,000 clones, 85% to 90% occurring once. In every patient, relapse followed autologous stem cell transplantation, while exposure to brentuximab vedotin differed. Germline loops: CDR1 SGHRS, CDR2 YFSETQ. With 4 bases clipped from V and 2 bases from J, the junction kept 3 bases outside the gene matches. The CDR3 contains 14 residues. The gene calls are TRBV5-1 and TRBJ2-3; 8 positions match TRBD2. The specimen comprised peripheral blood mononuclear cells (PBMCs), sampled before the second cycle of nivolumab. The sequence derives from a human donor with classical Hodgkin lymphoma. The chain's CDR3 is CASSRSGTTDTQYF. The CDR3 DNA reads TGCGCCAGCAGCCGTAGCGGGACCACAGATACGCAGTATTTT.